Included here is one T cell receptor (beta chain) sequence, with context. The specificity of this receptor is unknown. From each donor, a roughly 2.5 ml peripheral blood sample was collected into PAXgene tubes and stored at -80 degrees C. Without T cell sorting, total RNA was isolated from whole blood using the PAXgene blood miRNA kit on an automated QIAcube. Peripheral blood from monozygotic twin pairs, either concordant or discordant for inflammatory bowel disease, underwent deep TCRalpha and TCRbeta repertoire profiling that used unique molecular barcoding. For every twin pair, smoking habits were documented, and each individual was categorised as a current, former or never smoker. The entry originates in a study of monozygotic twins with inflammatory bowel disease (dated by TCRdb to between 2017 and 2020). Some background on the complete study: The full study comprised some 30 monozygotic twin pairs: nine German pairs (four IBD-concordant, five IBD-discordant) and 19 IBD-discordant Danish pairs. Disease-associated traits were sought mainly through comparisons between IBD patients and their genetically identical healthy co-twins within discordant pairs. Each individual had, on average, about 151 000 unique TCRalpha sequences and 181 000 unique TCRbeta sequences available for analysis. General findings and caveats noted by the study authors: Because patients received different immunosuppressive treatments, the repertoires may have picked up extra background noise and variability between individuals. A decrease in TCRbeta repertoire diversity, as measured by inverse Simpson index, was observed in IBD patients compared with their healthy co-twins. The analysis was unable to tell apart different T cell subtypes. No single strong signal or clonotype linked to IBD turned up in the results, so the idea that one exists was not supported. IBD patients shared fewer clonotypes with other individuals than healthy twins did, most markedly in patients showing signs of disease activity. No difference in repertoire similarity was observed between concordant and discordant twins, possibly owing to limited statistical power.

Libraries came from 5' RACE. Each TCR library was prepared from about 3.5 ug of total RNA. For each sample, cDNA synthesis with SMARTScribe reverse transcriptase was split into eight separate reactions. During cDNA synthesis, template switching was used to introduce unique molecular identifiers that contained a 6-nucleotide sample barcode. TCRalpha and TCRbeta cDNA was amplified by two nested PCRs of around 16 and 10 cycles, with bead purification after each PCR. Before amplification, the cDNA was treated with uracil DNA-glycosylase and purified using the QIAquick PCR purification kit. The second PCR added Illumina TruSeq-compatible adapters along with sample-specific barcodes. TapeStation and Qubit were used to check library quality and concentration, and around 5.2 ng of each library went into the pool. Sequencing of pooled libraries was carried out on an Illumina HiSeq2500 single-index Rapid Run using 2 x 100 bp reads and custom sequencing primers. The original pipeline was this. MiGEC version 1.2.6 was used for UMI-based consensus assembly, which corrected PCR and sequencing errors. MiXCR version 2.1.1 handled V(D)J alignment, clonotype assembly and CDR3 extraction. Gene usage, clonotype sharing and MAIT/NKT TCR abundance were normalised by analysing the top 1000, 10 000 and 20 000 clonotypes per sample. After downsampling to 27 000 UMIs, diversity was calculated as the inverse Simpson index using the vegan R package. Paired Mann-Whitney U tests were applied to discordant twin pairs, and Benjamini-Hochberg correction was used for multiple testing. Reprocessed by TCRdb, the reads give a single entry per CDR3 protein sequence, without DNA. The V and J calls and clone size come from TCRdb's table, not from the authors' own analysis. Per the sample table, the count is around 400,000 distinct CDR3 sequences. Jointly, the top ten make up roughly 2.5% of the sample.

The sample consisted of blood. This TCR was sampled from a human donor with ulcerative colitis or Crohn's disease, or a healthy co-twin of an affected twin (not recorded which).

The CDR3 corresponds to CASSLTGGGGTDTQYF. This sequence uses TRBV27 and TRBJ2-3; TCRdb lists TRBD1, though no DNA is available to test this call. Its CDR3 holds 16 amino acids, cysteine through phenylalanine. DNA for this receptor is not on file. Looking up the germline V gene (reference sequence) yields CDR1 MNHEY and CDR2 SMNVEV.